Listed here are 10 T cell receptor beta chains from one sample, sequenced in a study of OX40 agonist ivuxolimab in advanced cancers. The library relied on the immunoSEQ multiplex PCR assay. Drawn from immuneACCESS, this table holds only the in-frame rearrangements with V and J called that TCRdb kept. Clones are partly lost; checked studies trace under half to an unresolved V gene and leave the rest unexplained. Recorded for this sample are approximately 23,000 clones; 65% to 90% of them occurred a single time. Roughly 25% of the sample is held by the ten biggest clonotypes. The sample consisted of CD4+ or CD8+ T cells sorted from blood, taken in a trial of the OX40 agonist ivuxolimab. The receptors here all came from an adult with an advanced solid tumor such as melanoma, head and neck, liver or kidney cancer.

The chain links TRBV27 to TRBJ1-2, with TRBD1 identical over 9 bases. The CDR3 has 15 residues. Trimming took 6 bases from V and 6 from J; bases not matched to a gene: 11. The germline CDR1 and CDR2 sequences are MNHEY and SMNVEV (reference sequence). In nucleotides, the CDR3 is TGTGCCAGCAGCTGGGTGGACAGGGGTATGGATGGCTACACCTTC. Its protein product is CASSWVDRGMDGYTF.

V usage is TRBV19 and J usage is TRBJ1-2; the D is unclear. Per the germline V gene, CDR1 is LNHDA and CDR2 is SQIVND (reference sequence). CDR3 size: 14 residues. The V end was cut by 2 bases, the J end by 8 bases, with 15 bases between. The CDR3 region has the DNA TGTGCCAGTAGTATAAGTGTGGCAGCACAAGGCTACACCTTC. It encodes CASSISVAAQGYTF.

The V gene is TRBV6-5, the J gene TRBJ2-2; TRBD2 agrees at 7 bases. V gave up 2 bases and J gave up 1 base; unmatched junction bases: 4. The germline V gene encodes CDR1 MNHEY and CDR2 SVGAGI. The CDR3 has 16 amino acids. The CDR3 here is CASSYGAGRNTGELFF. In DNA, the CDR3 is TGTGCCAGCAGTTACGGAGCGGGGAGGAACACCGGGGAGCTGTTTTTT.

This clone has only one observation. CDR3 nucleotides: TGCAGCGAACTAGCGGGAGGGCCGGGAGATACGCAGTATTTT. Protein sequence: CSELAGGPGDTQYF. The chain has TRBV29-1 and TRBJ2-3, with 13 bases that match TRBD2. The CDR3 is 14 residues long. Trimming at V came to 7 bases and at J to 5 bases, leaving 6 bases not matched to a gene. Germline CDR1 reads SQVTM; CDR2 reads ANQGSEA.

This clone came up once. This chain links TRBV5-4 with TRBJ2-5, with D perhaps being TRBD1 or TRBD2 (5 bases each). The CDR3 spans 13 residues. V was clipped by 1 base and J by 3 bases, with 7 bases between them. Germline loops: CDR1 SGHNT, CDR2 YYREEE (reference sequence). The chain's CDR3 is CASSLQGEETQYF. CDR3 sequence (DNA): TGTGCCAGCAGCTTGCAGGGAGAAGAGACCCAGTACTTC.

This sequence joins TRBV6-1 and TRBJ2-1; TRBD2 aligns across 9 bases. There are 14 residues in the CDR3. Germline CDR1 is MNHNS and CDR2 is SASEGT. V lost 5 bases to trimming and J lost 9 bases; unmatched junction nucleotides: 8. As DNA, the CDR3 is TGTGCCAGCAGTCGAAACTCACTAGCGGGTGAGCAGTTCTTC. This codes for CASSRNSLAGEQFF.

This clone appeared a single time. CDR3 DNA: TGTGCCAGCCAAGGGGGGACCTACGGCTACGAGCAGTACTTC. Its protein product is CASQGGTYGYEQYF. The J gene is TRBJ2-7, the V gene TRBV19; D could derive from TRBD1 or TRBD2 (6 bases each). With 9 bases removed from V and 3 bases from J, the gap between germline ends came to 18 bases. This CDR3 is 14 amino acids long. Germline CDR1 LNHDA, CDR2 SQIVND (reference sequence).

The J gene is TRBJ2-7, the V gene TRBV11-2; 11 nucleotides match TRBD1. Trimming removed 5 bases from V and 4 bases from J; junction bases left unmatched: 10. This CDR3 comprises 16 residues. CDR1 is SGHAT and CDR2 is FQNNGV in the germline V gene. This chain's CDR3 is CASSLDMGQGVYEQYF. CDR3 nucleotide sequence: TGTGCCAGCAGCCTCGATATGGGACAGGGGGTTTACGAGCAGTACTTC.

The CDR3 region is CASSLGPTNTGELFF. The CDR3 DNA is TGTGCCAGCAGCTTGGGACCGACGAACACCGGGGAGCTGTTTTTT. The chain links TRBV7-6 to TRBJ2-2, with D perhaps matching TRBD1 or TRBD2 (5 bases each). V dropped 3 bases and J dropped 0 bases, with 8 bases sitting between them. This CDR3 spans 15 amino acids. The V gene's germline CDR1 is SGHVS and CDR2 FNYEAQ.

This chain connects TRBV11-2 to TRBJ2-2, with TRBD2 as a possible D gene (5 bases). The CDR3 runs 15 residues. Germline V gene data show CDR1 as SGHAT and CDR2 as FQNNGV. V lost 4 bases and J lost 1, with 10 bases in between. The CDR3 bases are TGTGCCAGCAGCTCCGTGGAGGAGAACACCGGGGAGCTGTTTTTT. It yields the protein CASSSVEENTGELFF. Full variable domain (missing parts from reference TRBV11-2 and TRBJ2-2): EAGVAQSPRYKIIEKRQSVAFWCNPISGHATLYWYQQILGQGPKLLIQFQNNGVVDDSQLPKDRFSAERLKGVDSTLKIQPAKLEDSAVYLCASSSVEENTGELFFGEGSRLTVL.